This TCR beta chain was obtained from a study of blood T cell repertoires in COVID-19. Study-wide background: Samples of COVID-19 (acute and convalescent) were obtained from the United States, Italy and Spain. PBMCs, B-cell-depleted T cells, or T cells were the source of the cDNA or gDNA that made up the material.

In germline, CDR1 is SGHNT, CDR2 YYREEE (reference sequence). The CDR3 consists of 15 residues. V lost 0 bases, J lost 2 bases, and 11 bases lay in between. Repertoires were generated with immunoSEQ multiplex PCR, while TCRdb's copy carries only in-frame clones and drops some. The data contain around 230,000 clones, roughly 77% of them seen just once; the ten biggest clones take up about 9.3%. Each participant's cohort was designated according to participant-reported clinical history. The chain links TRBV5-4 to TRBJ1-2; D is perhaps TRBD1 (5 bases). The clonotype originates from a man aged 35 to 55 who had recovered from COVID-19. Sequences were obtained from PBMCs or T cells enriched from blood (not recorded which). The CDR3: CASSLDGRANYGYTF. The CDR3, as DNA: TGTGCCAGCAGCTTGGATGGCAGGGCCAACTATGGCTACACCTTC.